Below, 32 T cell receptor beta chains from the same sample are listed, as sequenced in a study of cytomegalovirus exposure and HLA in healthy donors. It was with 60 Vbeta and 13 Jbeta primers that the PCR ran. Profiled with immunoSEQ multiplex PCR; TCRdb holds only in-frame clones, not every one. Counted here are about 120,000 clones, 60% to 80% occurring once; the ten biggest clones make up about 3.3%. Sequencing was done on a sample of PBMCs. The receptor source for this set is a woman aged 45-65 years in good health and CMV-seronegative.

This chain links TRBV30 with TRBJ2-5, with 7 bases that match TRBD1. The CDR3 runs to 14 residues. Germline V gives CDR1 GTSNPN, CDR2 SVGIG (reference sequence). Losses at the gene ends were 5 bases for V and 1 base for J; bases not matched to a gene: 7. The CDR3 here is CAWRRTGPQETQYF. CDR3 nucleotides: TGTGCCTGGCGACGGACAGGCCCCCAAGAGACCCAGTACTTC.

V usage is TRBV19 and J usage is TRBJ1-6; D ambiguous. Trimming took 10 bases from V and 9 from J, leaving 13 bases between them. Germline V gene lookup returns CDR1 LNHDA and CDR2 SQIVND (reference sequence). The CDR3 spans 12 residues. This CDR3 is CATEEGSSPLHF. The CDR3 bases are TGTGCCACCGAGGAAGGCAGTTCACCCCTCCACTTT.

The chain carries TRBV4-3 and TRBJ2-7; D may be TRBD2 (6 bases). The CDR3 is made up of 16 amino acids. The germline gives CDR1 LGHNA, CDR2 YSLEER. Trimming took 0 bases from V and 1 from J, leaving 13 bases between them. The CDR3 sequence is CASSQEGRGPSYEQYF. CDR3 bases: TGCGCCAGCAGCCAAGAAGGGCGGGGACCTTCCTACGAGCAGTACTTC.

This chain uses TRBV25-1 with TRBJ1-2; D possibly corresponds to TRBD1 (5 bases). The CDR3 sequence is 14 residues long. Germline CDR1 is MGHDK and CDR2 is SYGVNS. With 4 bases removed from V and 4 bases from J, the gap between germline ends came to 13 bases. CDR3 nucleotides: TGTGCCAGCAGTGCGGACACTGGAATCTATGGCTACACCTTC. As protein: CASSADTGIYGYTF.

This clone was observed a handful of times. V usage is TRBV6-6 and J usage is TRBJ1-1; D is uncertain. The CDR3 is made up of 14 amino acids. CDR1 is MNHNY, CDR2 SVGAGI, per germline (reference sequence). Trimming shortened V by 5 bases and J by 2 bases, and 12 bases separated the two germline ends. CDR3: CASSHLEGNTEAFF. The CDR3 region has the DNA TGTGCCAGCAGTCACCTTGAGGGAAACACTGAAGCTTTCTTT.

V usage is TRBV30 and J usage is TRBJ2-4, with 12 bases matching TRBD2. The V gene end was trimmed by 0 bases and the J gene end by 10 bases; junction bases not matched to a gene: 1. Germline V gene lookup returns CDR1 GTSNPN and CDR2 SVGIG (reference sequence). The CDR3 is made up of 13 amino acids. The CDR3, as DNA: TGTGCCTGGAGTGTTGGGACTAGCGGGATTCAGTACTTC. This encodes CAWSVGTSGIQYF.

J is TRBJ1-1 and V is TRBV10-3, with TRBD1 as a possible D gene (5 bases). CDR1 ENHRY and CDR2 SYGVKD come from the germline V gene. The V end lost 2 bases, the J end lost 4 bases, and 8 bases lay between the germline ends. CDR3 size: 13 residues. The CDR3 loop is CAISEQGGTEAFF. The CDR3 region has the DNA TGTGCCATCAGTGAGCAGGGAGGCACTGAAGCTTTCTTT.

The chain recombines TRBV5-8 with TRBJ2-3; 8 nucleotides align to TRBD2. The germline gives CDR1 SGHTS, CDR2 YDEGEE. The CDR3 covers 15 residues. Germline trimming cut 6 bases from V and 2 bases from J; bases unmatched to any gene: 8. The CDR3 DNA reads TGTGCCAGCACACTGGGACTAGTAAACACAGATACGCAGTATTTT. Residues: CASTLGLVNTDTQYF.

The gene calls are TRBV7-2 and TRBJ1-5; D gene uncertain. The CDR3 covers 15 residues. The germline V gene has CDR1 SGHTA and CDR2 FQGNSA. V was shortened by 5 bases and J by 9 bases, with 20 bases between the two germline ends. The CDR3: CASSPLIQDESPQHF. The CDR3 DNA reads as TGTGCCAGCAGCCCTCTAATCCAGGATGAATCGCCCCAGCATTTT.

This chain uses TRBV6-5 with TRBJ1-1; D is uncertain. Per the germline V gene, CDR1 is MNHEY and CDR2 is SVGAGI. This CDR3 has 13 amino acids. Trimming left V 6 bases short and J 1 base short, with 9 bases between. The CDR3 protein is CASRAHPNTEAFF. In DNA form, the CDR3 reads TGTGCCAGCAGGGCTCACCCGAACACTGAAGCTTTCTTT.

The rearrangement links TRBV13 to TRBJ2-3; possible D gene TRBD2, 6 bases. The CDR3 loop spans 16 amino acids. CDR1 is PRHDT and CDR2 is FYEKMQ in the germline V gene (reference sequence). With 0 bases removed from V and 1 base from J, the gap between germline ends came to 11 bases. CDR3 DNA sequence: TGTGCCAGCAGCTTAGGAAGTCTAGCGCGCACAGATACGCAGTATTTT. Its translation: CASSLGSLARTDTQYF.

This clone was counted between two and nine times. The genes are TRBV4-3 and TRBJ2-1, with 11 bases fitting TRBD2. Germline V gene sequence: CDR1 LGHNA, CDR2 YSLEER. Germline trimming cut 3 bases from V and 4 bases from J; bases unmatched to any gene: 2. This CDR3 has 15 residues. For the CDR3, the DNA is TGCGCCAGCAGCCAGACTAGCGGGGAATACAATGAGCAGTTCTTC. It translates to CASSQTSGEYNEQFF.

The J gene is TRBJ2-4, the V gene TRBV30, with D perhaps matching TRBD1 (5 bases). The ends were cut back, 1 base at V and 3 bases at J, with 7 bases in the middle. The germline gives CDR1 GTSNPN, CDR2 SVGIG (reference sequence). The CDR3 has 13 amino acids. DNA of the CDR3: TGTGCCTGGAGTGGGGGCAGCAAAAACATTCAGTACTTC. As protein: CAWSGGSKNIQYF.

This chain links TRBV4-1 with TRBJ2-1, with 9 nucleotides matching TRBD2. J gave up 4 bases and V 1 base, and 8 bases lay outside the gene matches. CDR1 MGHRA and CDR2 YSYEKL come from the germline V gene. CDR3 length: 17 residues. The CDR3 DNA follows: TGCGCCAGCAGCCAAGTCTTATCTAGCGGGATTTACAATGAGCAGTTCTTC. Its translation: CASSQVLSSGIYNEQFF.

The count of this clone is one. This chain joins TRBV4-1 and TRBJ1-2, with D possibly TRBD1 on 6 matching bases. V lost 0 bases, J lost 7 bases, and 9 bases lay in between. This CDR3 contains 13 residues. From germline, CDR1 is MGHRA and CDR2 YSYEKL. The chain's CDR3 is CASSQETGIGYTF. Here the CDR3 DNA reads TGCGCCAGCAGCCAAGAAACAGGGATTGGCTACACCTTC.

V gene TRBV11-2 combines with J gene TRBJ2-1, with D perhaps TRBD2 (7 bases). This CDR3 spans 15 amino acids. V dropped 3 bases and J dropped 8 bases, with 17 bases sitting between them. Germline-derived CDR1 and CDR2 are SGHAT and FQNNGV. CDR3 loop: CASSLSGGGLDEQFF. In nucleotides, the CDR3 is TGTGCCAGCAGCTTGAGTGGGGGGGGCCTAGATGAGCAGTTCTTC. The full variable domain, its missing parts supplied by reference TRBV11-2 and TRBJ2-1, is EAGVAQSPRYKIIEKRQSVAFWCNPISGHATLYWYQQILGQGPKLLIQFQNNGVVDDSQLPKDRFSAERLKGVDSTLKIQPAKLEDSAVYLCASSLSGGGLDEQFFGPGTRLTVL.

The chain carries TRBV18 and TRBJ2-1, with 14 bases matching TRBD2. The CDR3 spans 15 residues. Trimming at V came to 4 bases and at J to 9 bases, leaving 5 bases not matched to a gene. Germline CDR1 KGHSH, CDR2 LQKENI. The CDR3 reads CASSLGLAGVSEQFF. As DNA, the CDR3 is TGTGCCAGCTCACTGGGACTAGCGGGAGTGAGTGAGCAGTTCTTC.

CDR3 residues: CASSGSNRGPTFF. The CDR3, as DNA: TGTGCCAGCAGTGGCTCGAACAGGGGTCCGACTTTCTTT. The rearrangement joins TRBV25-1 to TRBJ1-1, with 7 bases that match TRBD1. V was clipped by 4 bases and J by 12 bases; unmatched bases: 11. The germline V gene has CDR1 MGHDK and CDR2 SYGVNS. This CDR3 is 13 amino acids long.

This sequence joins TRBV19 and TRBJ2-1; D is perhaps TRBD2 (6 bases). The CDR3 runs to 11 residues. CDR1 is LNHDA and CDR2 is SQIVND in the germline V gene (reference sequence). Trimming shortened V by 4 bases and J by 10 bases, and 8 bases separated the two germline ends. CDR3 sequence reads: CASSTGSEQFF. The CDR3, as DNA: TGTGCCAGTAGTACCGGGAGCGAGCAGTTCTTC.

This clone has just a few counts. The V and J genes are TRBV20-1 and TRBJ1-2; D gene ambiguous. This CDR3 contains 10 residues. Trimming pared 5 bases from V and 6 bases from J, leaving 7 bases between. Per germline, CDR1 DFQATT and CDR2 SNEGSKA (reference sequence). This CDR3 reads CSAYTHGYTF. As DNA, the CDR3 is TGCAGTGCTTACACGCATGGCTACACCTTC.

The chain joins TRBV19 to TRBJ2-3, with 9 bases identical to TRBD1. The V gene end was trimmed by 6 bases and the J gene end by 5 bases; junction bases not matched to a gene: 6. CDR3 length: 14 residues. Germline CDR1 reads LNHDA; CDR2 reads SQIVND (reference sequence). CDR3 amino acids: CASRLTGGIDTQYF. The CDR3 DNA sequence: TGTGCCAGTAGATTAACAGGGGGCATAGATACGCAGTATTTT.

In regard to this clone: The junction differs from germline at one of its ends, possibly a read error. The V gene is TRBV7-7, the J gene TRBJ2-5; 7 bases match TRBD2. This CDR3 has 13 residues. The V gene's germline CDR1 is SSHAT and CDR2 FNYEAQ (reference sequence). CDR3 in amino acids: CASSLREEETQYF. The CDR3 DNA reads TGTGCTAGCAGCTTACGGGAGGAAGAGACCCAGTACTTC.

The chain couples TRBV7-2 to TRBJ2-7, with a tentative D call TRBD1 (6 bases). V was clipped by 2 bases and J by 6 bases, with 20 bases between them. The CDR3 sequence is 16 residues long. CDR1 is SGHTA and CDR2 is FQGNSA in the germline V gene. CDR3 loop: CASSLYRIQGFGEQYF. The CDR3 region has the DNA TGTGCCAGCAGCTTATATCGAATACAGGGCTTCGGCGAGCAGTACTTC. The variable domain in full, with the rest retrieved from reference TRBV7-2 and TRBJ2-7, is GAGVSQSPSNKVTEKGKDVELRCDPISGHTALYWYRQSLGQGLEFLIYFQGNSAPDKSGLPSDRFSAERTGGSVSTLTIQRTQQEDSAVYLCASSLYRIQGFGEQYFGPGTRLTVT.

This clone was picked up one time. The chain is built from TRBV28 and TRBJ2-3, with 9 nucleotides matching TRBD1. Germline V lookup: CDR1 MDHEN, CDR2 SYDVKM. The junction had 8 bases not matched to a gene; V was cut back by 6 bases and J by 4 bases. The CDR3 length is 15 residues. The CDR3 DNA reads TGTGCCAGCAGGACGGGGACAGGGAGCGCAGATACGCAGTATTTT. Its protein is CASRTGTGSADTQYF.

The chain is built from TRBV28 and TRBJ2-7; D possibly corresponds to TRBD1 (6 bases). Per the germline V gene, CDR1 is MDHEN and CDR2 is SYDVKM. This CDR3 is built from 15 residues. V was cut by 7 bases and J by 1 base, with 17 bases left in between. In nucleotides, the CDR3 is TGTGCCAGCACCGTCGGGGCGACAGGTTCCTACGAGCAGTACTTC. This translates into CASTVGATGSYEQYF. Full variable domain (rest looked up from reference TRBV28 and TRBJ2-7): DVKVTQSSRYLVKRTGEKVFLECVQDMDHENMFWYRQDPGLGLRLIYFSYDVKMKEKGDIPEGYSVSREKKERFSLILESASTNQTSMYLCASTVGATGSYEQYFGPGTRLTVT.

The gene calls are TRBV10-3 and TRBJ2-1; 7 bases are shared with TRBD2. Germline CDR1 ENHRY, CDR2 SYGVKD. This CDR3 is 14 amino acids long. The J segment lost 6 bases and the V segment lost 2 bases, leaving 4 bases of the junction unmatched. The CDR3 coding sequence is TGTGCCATCAGTGAGGGACTAGGCGGCAATGAGCAGTTCTTC. As protein: CAISEGLGGNEQFF.

The rearrangement joins TRBV7-2 to TRBJ2-2; D may be TRBD2 (6 bases). This CDR3 has 14 residues. With 7 bases removed from V and 7 bases from J, the gap between germline ends came to 16 bases. In germline, CDR1 is SGHTA, CDR2 FQGNSA. CDR3 residues: CASTAQTGVGELFF. In nucleotides, the CDR3 is TGTGCCAGCACGGCCCAAACGGGGGTCGGGGAGCTGTTTTTT.

This chain uses TRBV19 with TRBJ1-5; D unresolved. CDR1 LNHDA and CDR2 SQIVND come from the germline V gene (reference sequence). The CDR3 totals 13 residues. V lost 9 bases and J 7 bases, leaving 16 bases between the germline ends. The CDR3 spells CASRLEVRQPQHF. CDR3 sequence (DNA): TGTGCCAGCCGGTTGGAGGTGAGGCAGCCCCAGCATTTT.

In DNA, the CDR3 is TGTGCCAGCAGCCGACAGGGGATCCTCACAGATACGCAGTATTTT. Translated, it gives CASSRQGILTDTQYF. The chain is built from TRBV7-9 and TRBJ2-3; the match to TRBD1 covers 8 bases. The CDR3 consists of 15 residues. Trimming removed 5 bases from V and 2 bases from J; junction bases left unmatched: 6. Germline CDR1 SEHNR, CDR2 FQNEAQ (reference sequence).

The chain is built from TRBV4-3 and TRBJ2-3; D is unclear. The ends were cut back, 4 bases at V and 11 bases at J, with 22 bases in the middle. The germline V gene encodes CDR1 LGHNA and CDR2 YSLEER. The CDR3 consists of 15 residues. The CDR3: CASSRDFQPTVQQYF. In DNA, the CDR3 is TGCGCCAGCAGCCGAGACTTTCAACCCACGGTTCAGCAGTATTTT.

This chain links TRBV9 with TRBJ1-5; unclear D gene. V lost 1 base and J lost 4, with 12 bases in between. The CDR3 extends over 15 amino acids. CDR1 is SGDLS, CDR2 YYNGEE, per germline. Here the CDR3 DNA reads TGTGCCAGCAGCGTATCCGGGGTGTGGAATCAGCCCCAGCATTTT. It yields the protein CASSVSGVWNQPQHF.

This rearrangement joins TRBV4-3 to TRBJ2-4; 7 nucleotides agree with TRBD1. Germline V gives CDR1 LGHNA, CDR2 YSLEER. Trimming at V came to 1 base and at J to 7 bases, leaving 7 bases not matched to a gene. The CDR3 contains 15 residues. Written as DNA, the CDR3 is TGCGCCAGCAGCCAAGGGAGACAGGGCCTGAACATTCAGTACTTC. It translates to CASSQGRQGLNIQYF.